These T cell receptor beta chains were read from a single sample in a study of T cell repertoires in ileal Crohn's disease. Assay used: immunoSEQ multiplex PCR; TCRdb lists only in-frame clones, some missing. This repertoire shows 3,400 or so clones, 82% found once; its top ten account for 7.6%. The material sequenced was ileal tissue. These receptors were taken from an adult with Crohn's disease. CDR3s include the opening cysteine and the closing phenylalanine or tryptophan. The listing skips clone size in some rows; elsewhere it reads once, few, many or a size class.

V gene: TRBV30; J gene: TRBJ1-3; clone size: NA; CDR3 protein: CAWSLGGAYSGNTIYF
V gene: TRBV30; J gene: TRBJ2-2; clone size: NA; CDR3 protein: CAWTWGRNTGELFF
V gene: TRBV27; J gene: TRBJ2-1; clone size: NA; CDR3 protein: CASSFSGTNSYNEQFF
V gene: TRBV19; J gene: TRBJ1-4; clone size: NA; CDR3 protein: CASSIPKSWAGFNEKLFF
V gene: TRBV27; J gene: TRBJ1-2; clone size: NA; CDR3 protein: CASRGLWTGFDYGYTF
V gene: TRBV9; J gene: TRBJ1-1; clone size: NA; CDR3 protein: CASSAPYPGGGGDTEAFF
V gene: TRBV30; J gene: TRBJ2-7; clone size: NA; CDR3 protein: CAWSKRGQGEQYF
V gene: TRBV7-9; J gene: TRBJ1-1; clone size: once; CDR3 protein: CASSRTGMNTEAFF
V gene: TRBV7-9; J gene: TRBJ1-3; clone size: NA; CDR3 protein: CASSLPGSAGNTIYF
V gene: TRBV4-2; J gene: TRBJ2-1; clone size: NA; CDR3 protein: CASSQGAGGTYNEQFF
V gene: TRBV7-8; J gene: TRBJ2-3; clone size: NA; CDR3 protein: CASSLLEMSTDTQYF
V gene: TRBV27; J gene: TRBJ1-5; clone size: NA; CDR3 protein: CASSLRQGNNQPQHF
V gene: TRBV4-3; J gene: TRBJ2-2; clone size: once; CDR3 protein: CASSQEGRAGGSGELFF
V gene: TRBV5-1; J gene: TRBJ1-1; clone size: NA; CDR3 protein: CASSGGQISRDTEAFF
V gene: TRBV10-2; J gene: TRBJ2-1; clone size: NA; CDR3 protein: CASSAVGSGRSGSYNEQFF
V gene: TRBV7-7; J gene: TRBJ2-2; clone size: NA; CDR3 protein: CASSSGTSSSTGELFF
V gene: TRBV7-9; J gene: TRBJ1-2; clone size: NA; CDR3 protein: CASSRPTGVNYGHTF
V gene: TRBV9; J gene: TRBJ2-1; clone size: NA; CDR3 protein: CASSGPASGNNEQFF
V gene: TRBV23-1; J gene: TRBJ1-4; clone size: NA; CDR3 protein: CASSSPGQHRAPTNEKLFF
V gene: TRBV19; J gene: TRBJ1-2; clone size: once; CDR3 protein: CASRGAGTNGYTF
V gene: TRBV19; J gene: TRBJ2-7; clone size: once; CDR3 protein: CASSISPLPAYEQYF
V gene: TRBV5-1; J gene: TRBJ1-1; clone size: NA; CDR3 protein: CASTPDRGGTEAFF
V gene: TRBV5-1; J gene: TRBJ2-7; clone size: NA; CDR3 protein: CASSLAGTGSSYEQYF
V gene: TRBV5-5; J gene: TRBJ2-1; clone size: few; CDR3 protein: CASSLGEGFDEQFF
V gene: TRBV19; J gene: TRBJ1-5; clone size: once; CDR3 protein: CASSARRGLGQPQHF
V gene: TRBV6-1; J gene: TRBJ2-5; clone size: NA; CDR3 protein: CASSESGWLRQETQYF
V gene: TRBV28; J gene: TRBJ2-3; clone size: NA; CDR3 protein: CASSLQRGGLADTQYF
V gene: TRBV19; J gene: TRBJ1-1; clone size: NA; CDR3 protein: CASSTYRDTEAFF
V gene: TRBV19; J gene: TRBJ1-1; clone size: NA; CDR3 protein: CASTKTGGLAIRAFF